This T cell receptor (beta chain) derives from a study of blood T cells in healthy people across ages. The authors ran a second PCR of roughly 6 to 11 cycles using a sample-barcoded 5' primer and a J-beta primer mix. TCRdb independently ran MiXCR on the 5' RACE reads; one entry per CDR3 protein. The sample lists 850,000 to 1,300,000 distinct CDR3 sequences, 35% to 50% seen once, with over 15% in the top ten. This clonotype was detected ten times or more. The ends lost 5 bases at V and 5 bases at J; junction bases unmatched: 6. This CDR3 has 15 amino acids. Germline V gene sequence: CDR1 LNHNV, CDR2 YYDKDF (reference sequence).

Sequenced material: blood. The receptor was isolated from a woman in her sixties in good health. V is TRBV15 and J is TRBJ2-7; 13 positions match TRBD2. In DNA, the CDR3 is TGTGCCACCAGCGATCGACTAGCGGGAGGACACGAGCAGTACTTC. Protein sequence: CATSDRLAGGHEQYF.